This entry lists 16 T cell receptor beta chains sequenced from one sample in a study of PD-1 blockade in classical Hodgkin lymphoma. All patients experienced relapse after autologous stem cell transplantation, and brentuximab vedotin exposure was variable. The method was immunoSEQ multiplex PCR; TCRdb's version includes in-frame clones alone and lacks a portion of them. The repertoire includes over 85,000 clones, 75% to 85% of them detected once, and about 15% sits in the top ten. The sequences come from peripheral blood mononuclear cells (PBMCs), collected before the second cycle of nivolumab. All receptors derive from a human donor with classical Hodgkin lymphoma.

In this sample, this clone turned up many times. The J gene is TRBJ2-7, the V gene TRBV28; the D gene could be TRBD1 or TRBD2 (6 bases each). The V end was cut by 8 bases, the J end by 2 bases, with 25 bases between. This CDR3 comprises 17 residues. The germline V gene encodes CDR1 MDHEN and CDR2 SYDVKM. In DNA form, the CDR3 reads TGTGCCAGCCTTGCCCTTGGGGGCCGGGGGACCGCCTACGAGCAGTACTTC. Translated, it gives CASLALGGRGTAYEQYF.

The chain couples TRBV10-3 to TRBJ1-1, with D unresolved. Deletions cut 0 bases from V and 0 bases from J, with 5 bases between. The CDR3 totals 14 residues. CDR1 and CDR2 (germline): ENHRY, SYGVKD. In DNA, the CDR3 is TGTGCCATCAGTGAGTCTTTCTTGAACACTGAAGCTTTCTTT. Amino acid sequence: CAISESFLNTEAFF.

This clone was seen only once. The rearrangement links TRBV18 to TRBJ2-7; TRBD1 or TRBD2 may be the D gene (5 bases each). The CDR3 has 11 amino acids. The V and J ends lost 2 bases and 6 bases respectively, with 5 bases between them. In germline, CDR1 is KGHSH, CDR2 LQKENI. The CDR3 DNA sequence: TGTGCCAGCTCACCAGGGGGCGAGCAGTACTTC. Its protein is CASSPGGEQYF. Drawing the rest from reference TRBV18 and TRBJ2-7, the complete variable domain is NAGVMQNPRHLVRRRGQEARLRCSPMKGHSHVYWYRQLPEEGLKFMVYLQKENIIDESGMPKERFSAEFPKEGPSILRIQQVVRGDSAAYFCASSPGGEQYFGPGTRLTVT.

The chain has TRBV9 and TRBJ2-1, with 11 bases that match TRBD2. Trimming removed 0 bases from V and 0 bases from J; junction bases left unmatched: 2. The V gene's germline CDR1 is SGDLS and CDR2 YYNGEE. The CDR3 loop spans 17 amino acids. For the CDR3, the DNA is TGTGCCAGCAGCGTAGTCACTAGCGGGAGCTCCTACAATGAGCAGTTCTTC. Protein: CASSVVTSGSSYNEQFF.

The chain recombines TRBV15 with TRBJ2-3; 9 nucleotides match TRBD2. Germline V lookup: CDR1 LNHNV, CDR2 YYDKDF (reference sequence). The trim removed 6 bases at V and 0 bases at J, leaving 1 base unmatched. The CDR3 runs 14 residues. CDR3 sequence: CATRGLASTDTQYF. The DNA for the CDR3 is TGTGCCACCAGAGGACTAGCGAGCACAGATACGCAGTATTTT.

The V gene is TRBV5-1, the J gene TRBJ1-2, with TRBD1 identical over 9 bases. The CDR3 spans 13 residues. The germline CDR1 and CDR2 sequences are SGHRS and YFSETQ. Losses at the gene ends were 4 bases for V and 8 bases for J; bases not matched to a gene: 6. CDR3 in DNA: TGCGCCAGCAGCCAACAGGGGGCGGCCGGCTACACCTTC. Its translation is CASSQQGAAGYTF.

This chain connects TRBV7-2 to TRBJ2-3; 9 nucleotides align to TRBD1. After removal of 6 bases from V and 5 bases from J, the junction contained 12 bases not matched to a gene. Germline-derived CDR1 and CDR2 are SGHTA and FQGNSA. There are 16 residues in the CDR3. The CDR3 DNA reads as TGTGCCAGCAGTTCGGCTGGGGACAGGGTCAGAGATACGCAGTATTTT. Amino acid sequence: CASSSAGDRVRDTQYF. The entire variable domain, with the rest obtained from reference TRBV7-2 and TRBJ2-3, is as follows: GAGVSQSPSNKVTEKGKDVELRCDPISGHTALYWYRQSLGQGLEFLIYFQGNSAPDKSGLPSDRFSAERTGGSVSTLTIQRTQQEDSAVYLCASSSAGDRVRDTQYFGPGTRLTVL.

The chain uses TRBV6-1 and TRBJ2-7, with a tentative D call TRBD2 (5 bases). V lost 6 bases, J lost 10 bases, and 13 bases lay in between. The CDR3 contains 11 residues. Germline V lookup: CDR1 MNHNS, CDR2 SASEGT. CDR3 nucleotides: TGTGCCAGCAGGGGAGTTCTAAGACAGTACTTC. It encodes CASRGVLRQYF.

The V and J genes are TRBV5-4 and TRBJ1-1; 8 nucleotides line up with TRBD1. This CDR3 is built from 15 residues. Germline CDR1 and CDR2: SGHNT and YYREEE (reference sequence). V shed 4 bases, J shed 2 bases, and the junction held 7 bases outside the gene matches. CDR3 DNA sequence: TGTGCCAGCAGCCCCCGGACAGGGTCCAACACTGAAGCTTTCTTT. Translated, it gives CASSPRTGSNTEAFF.

The chain combines TRBV10-3 with TRBJ2-7; TRBD1 is a possible D gene (6 bases). Between the trimmed V and J ends, which lost 2 bases and 6 bases, there was a span of 14 bases. CDR1 and CDR2 from the germline V gene are ENHRY and SYGVKD. This CDR3 contains 14 residues. CDR3 amino acids: CAISEGGQSGEQYF. CDR3 in DNA: TGTGCCATCAGTGAGGGTGGACAGTCCGGCGAGCAGTACTTC.

The chain has TRBV6-1 and TRBJ2-1; a possible D gene is TRBD2 (6 bases). Trimming took off 10 bases at V and 9 bases at J, with 13 bases between the two ends. Germline loops: CDR1 MNHNS, CDR2 SASEGT. The CDR3 sequence is 11 residues long. The CDR3 DNA is TGTGCCACCGGGAGTATTGTTGAGCAGTTCTTC. Translation gives CATGSIVEQFF.

The chain recombines TRBV5-4 with TRBJ2-4; 7 positions agree with TRBD1. This CDR3 comprises 14 residues. The junction had 6 bases not matched to a gene; V was cut back by 1 base and J by 8 bases. Germline V gene lookup returns CDR1 SGHNT and CDR2 YYREEE (reference sequence). Here the CDR3 reads CASSLYDRVDIQYF. The CDR3 DNA sequence: TGTGCCAGCAGCTTGTACGACAGGGTGGACATTCAGTACTTC.

This clone is a singleton in its sample. This chain uses TRBV2 with TRBJ1-3; D unresolved. Germline CDR1 SNHLY, CDR2 FYNNEI. This CDR3 contains 15 residues. With 6 bases removed from V and 0 bases from J, the gap between germline ends came to 12 bases. The CDR3 spells CASRTRTPSGNTIYF. The DNA of the CDR3 is TGTGCCAGCAGGACAAGGACCCCCTCTGGAAACACCATATATTTT. Combining the CDR3 with reference TRBV2 and TRBJ1-3 gives the whole variable domain EPEVTQTPSHQVTQMGQEVILRCVPISNHLYFYWYRQILGQKVEFLVSFYNNEISEKSEIFDDQFSVERPDGSNFTLKIRSTKLEDSAMYFCASRTRTPSGNTIYFGEGSWLTVV.

V is TRBV5-1 and J is TRBJ1-5; possible D gene TRBD1, 5 bases. V dropped 4 bases and J dropped 6 bases, with 14 bases sitting between them. The CDR3 loop spans 14 amino acids. Germline CDR1 SGHRS, CDR2 YFSETQ. CDR3 bases: TGCGCCAGCAGCGGGGGGGACTTCGGTCAGCCCCAGCATTTT. Its protein is CASSGGDFGQPQHF.

The rearrangement links TRBV7-9 to TRBJ1-2, with 11 positions matching TRBD1. After removal of 6 bases from V and 3 bases from J, the junction contained 3 bases not matched to a gene. The CDR3 is 14 amino acids. Germline V CDR1 and CDR2: SEHNR, FQNEAQ (reference sequence). CDR3 in amino acids: CASRPGQGDYGYTF. DNA of the CDR3: TGTGCCAGCAGACCGGGACAGGGGGACTATGGCTACACCTTC.

The rearrangement joins TRBV7-6 to TRBJ1-4; D not certain. V was trimmed by 0 bases and J by 2 bases, leaving 4 bases between them. The CDR3 loop spans 14 amino acids. Germline V lookup: CDR1 SGHVS, CDR2 FNYEAQ. CDR3 nucleotides: TGTGCCAGCAGCTTAGCGCCTACTAATGAAAAACTGTTTTTT. This translates into CASSLAPTNEKLFF.